Shown below are 25 T cell receptor beta chains from a single sample sequenced in a study of blood T cell repertoires in COVID-19. Clones were sequenced by immunoSEQ multiplex PCR, and TCRdb holds only the in-frame ones, with some missing. The table shows under 300,000 clones, with 82% occurring only once. Sequenced sample: peripheral blood. Receptor source: a woman in her fifties or sixties with active or convalescent COVID-19.

The chain is built from TRBV7-2 and TRBJ2-2; D might be TRBD2 (5 bases). V shed 5 bases and J shed 11 bases, with 21 bases lying between them. The CDR3 runs to 15 residues. The germline CDR1 and CDR2 sequences are SGHTA and FQGNSA. The CDR3, as DNA: TGTGCCAGCAGCCCCCAAGGACTGCTACGGGGAGAGCTGTTTTTT. Amino acids: CASSPQGLLRGELFF. The entire variable domain, with the rest obtained from reference TRBV7-2 and TRBJ2-2, is as follows: GAGVSQSPSNKVTEKGKDVELRCDPISGHTALYWYRQSLGQGLEFLIYFQGNSAPDKSGLPSDRFSAERTGGSVSTLTIQRTQQEDSAVYLCASSPQGLLRGELFFGEGSRLTVL.

Written as DNA, the CDR3 is TGTGCCAGCAGTCGAGGTGGCCAGAATCACAATGAGCAGTTCTTC. It encodes CASSRGGQNHNEQFF. V usage is TRBV11-3 and J usage is TRBJ2-1; no definite D call. Germline values: CDR1 SGHNT, CDR2 YENEEA. Trimming took 6 bases from V and 5 from J, leaving 17 bases between them. The CDR3 loop spans 15 amino acids.

In this sample, this clone turned up once. The chain joins TRBV6-1 to TRBJ2-5; possibly TRBD2 for D (5 bases). The CDR3 sequence is 16 residues long. Trimming removed 1 base from V and 3 bases from J, with 15 bases in between. Germline V lookup: CDR1 MNHNS, CDR2 SASEGT. CDR3 nucleotides: TGTGCCAGCAGTGAAGGCCCCGGACTTGGGGAAGAGACCCAGTACTTC. This sequence encodes CASSEGPGLGEETQYF.

The chain is built from TRBV6-5 and TRBJ1-4; D is unclear. The CDR3 spans 13 residues. V was cut by 6 bases and J by 8 bases, with 13 bases left in between. CDR1 is MNHEY, CDR2 SVGAGI, per germline. For the CDR3, the DNA is TGTGCCAGCAGACTTCCGTCCGGGGAAAAACTGTTTTTT. It encodes CASRLPSGEKLFF.

The genes are TRBV5-4 and TRBJ1-6, with 7 bases aligning to TRBD1. CDR3 size: 16 residues. J gave up 9 bases and V 0 bases, and 9 bases lay outside the gene matches. From germline, CDR1 is SGHNT and CDR2 YYREEE (reference sequence). The CDR3 nucleotides are TGTGCCAGCAGCTTGGGTTTTCAGGGGGTCCGTTCACCCCTCCACTTT. Residues: CASSLGFQGVRSPLHF.

The V and J genes are TRBV3-1 (or the pseudogene TRBV3-2) and TRBJ2-1; D may be TRBD2 (6 bases). Germline CDR1 and CDR2: LGHDT and YNNKEL (reference sequence). Trimming left V 0 bases short and J 8 bases short, with 14 bases between. This CDR3 has 15 amino acids. The CDR3 DNA reads TGTGCCAGCAGCCAAGATTATTGGAGGGGCGATGAGCAGTTCTTC. Protein: CASSQDYWRGDEQFF.

The genes are TRBV19 and TRBJ1-1; 10 bases agree with TRBD1. Germline lookup yields CDR1 LNHDA and CDR2 SQIVND (reference sequence). The CDR3 spans 13 residues. V shed 7 bases, J shed 5 bases, and the junction held 4 bases outside the gene matches. In DNA form, the CDR3 reads TGTGCCAGTATGGGACAGGGGAGAACTGAAGCTTTCTTT. It yields the protein CASMGQGRTEAFF.

The genes are TRBV10-3 and TRBJ2-3; tentative D call: TRBD1 (8 bases). The CDR3 spans 15 residues. V dropped 3 bases and J dropped 3 bases, with 13 bases sitting between them. Germline assignment: CDR1 ENHRY and CDR2 SYGVKD. The CDR3 nucleotides read TGTGCCATCAGTGAAAACAGGGGGGGGACAGATACGCAGTATTTT. Its translation is CAISENRGGTDTQYF.

The chain is built from TRBV30 and TRBJ1-1; TRBD1 is a possible D gene (6 bases). With 6 bases removed from V and 4 bases from J, the gap between germline ends came to 27 bases. The CDR3 length is 17 residues. From germline, CDR1 is GTSNPN and CDR2 SVGIG (reference sequence). Here the CDR3 reads CACVPGAGDPSGTEAFF. DNA of the CDR3: TGTGCCTGCGTCCCAGGAGCAGGGGATCCCTCAGGCACTGAAGCTTTCTTT.

This clone has only one observation. This chain joins TRBV28 and TRBJ1-1; 7 bases are a match to TRBD1. CDR1 is MDHEN, CDR2 SYDVKM, per germline. The V gene end was trimmed by 3 bases and the J gene end by 10 bases; junction bases not matched to a gene: 5. The CDR3 is 12 residues long. In nucleotides, the CDR3 is TGTGCCAGCAGTTTCGGCCAGGGGGTAGCTTTCTTT. Translating gives CASSFGQGVAFF.

This chain links TRBV29-1 with TRBJ1-4; the match to TRBD1 covers 8 bases. The V gene end was trimmed by 7 bases and the J gene end by 6 bases; junction bases not matched to a gene: 7. The CDR3 contains 13 residues. Germline V CDR1 and CDR2: SQVTM, ANQGSEA. CDR3 DNA sequence: TGCAGCGCTTGGACAGGGTGGGATGAAAAACTGTTTTTT. The encoded protein is CSAWTGWDEKLFF.

The J gene is TRBJ2-7, the V gene TRBV19, with D possibly being TRBD1 (5 bases). The CDR3 extends over 13 amino acids. Germline loops: CDR1 LNHDA, CDR2 SQIVND (reference sequence). V was shortened by 5 bases and J by 2 bases, with 10 bases between the two germline ends. The DNA for the CDR3 is TGTGCCAGTAGTCGTCAGGGCACCTACGAGCAGTACTTC. Translating gives CASSRQGTYEQYF.

The chain combines TRBV6-5 with TRBJ2-7; TRBD1 might be the D (6 bases). V lost 6 bases and J 2 bases, leaving 11 bases between the germline ends. This CDR3 has 13 residues. CDR1 is MNHEY, CDR2 SVGAGI, per germline. DNA for the CDR3: TGTGCCAGCAGCCCCGGGACAACCTACGAGCAGTACTTC. This encodes CASSPGTTYEQYF.

This chain links TRBV2 with TRBJ2-2; 10 bases align to TRBD2. The V and J ends lost 6 bases and 5 bases, in that order; junction bases with no gene match: 6. The CDR3 has 15 amino acids. Germline loops: CDR1 SNHLY, CDR2 FYNNEI. Written as DNA, the CDR3 is TGTGCCAGCAGGGAGCGGGGGGGCCTTACCGGGGAGCTGTTTTTT. This gives the protein CASRERGGLTGELFF.

This CDR3 is CASSEALRGGNQPQHF. DNA for the CDR3: TGTGCCAGCAGTGAAGCGCTTCGGGGGGGCAATCAGCCCCAGCATTTT. The J gene is TRBJ1-5, the V gene TRBV2, with D possibly matching TRBD1 (5 bases). There are 16 residues in the CDR3. Between the trimmed V and J ends, which lost 0 bases and 2 bases, there was a span of 11 bases. Per the germline V gene, CDR1 is SNHLY and CDR2 is FYNNEI.

This sequence joins TRBV19 and TRBJ1-2; a possible D gene is TRBD1 (6 bases). V lost 6 bases, J lost 8 bases, and 22 bases lay in between. Germline CDR1 is LNHDA and CDR2 is SQIVND (reference sequence). The CDR3 covers 15 residues. CDR3 protein: CASSTTGSLIEGYTF. The CDR3 nucleotides read TGTGCCAGTAGCACCACAGGGAGCTTGATTGAGGGCTACACCTTC.

The rearrangement links TRBV19 to TRBJ1-2, with D perhaps matching TRBD1 (6 bases). Trimming cost V 6 bases and J 4 bases, with 9 bases left between them. The CDR3 has 12 amino acids. Germline values: CDR1 LNHDA, CDR2 SQIVND (reference sequence). The CDR3 DNA sequence: TGTGCCAGTAGCGACAGGTCCTATGGCTACACCTTC. This codes for CASSDRSYGYTF.

The count of this clone is one. The sample contains more than one DNA sequence encoding this CDR3. CDR3 sequence: CASSLSTGGNEQFF. The CDR3 region has the DNA TGTGCCAGCAGTTTATCGACAGGGGGCAATGAGCAGTTCTTC. The chain employs TRBV27 and TRBJ2-1; 9 nucleotides line up with TRBD1. After removal of 0 bases from V and 6 bases from J, the junction contained 0 bases not matched to a gene. This CDR3 spans 14 amino acids. Germline CDR1 is MNHEY and CDR2 is SMNVEV (reference sequence).

This clone was observed once. V and J are TRBV7-3 and TRBJ1-5; TRBD1 is a possible D gene (5 bases). V shed 11 bases and J shed 4 bases, with 18 bases lying between them. The germline gives CDR1 SGHTA, CDR2 FQGTGA. The CDR3 extends over 14 amino acids. In DNA, the CDR3 is TGTGCCGGACCGCAGGACAAGGCGAATCAGCCCCAGCATTTT. This translates into CAGPQDKANQPQHF.

V is TRBV2 and J is TRBJ2-7; 7 bases are shared with TRBD2. Germline loops: CDR1 SNHLY, CDR2 FYNNEI. CDR3 length: 14 residues. The trim removed 7 bases at V and 0 bases at J, leaving 6 bases unmatched. The CDR3 sequence is CASKRELRSYEQYF. The CDR3 DNA is TGTGCCAGCAAGCGGGAATTACGCTCCTACGAGCAGTACTTC.

This clone was seen once. The chain carries TRBV7-6 and TRBJ2-5, with a tentative D call TRBD2 (7 bases). This CDR3 contains 18 residues. The V gene lost 5 bases and the J gene lost 9 bases, with 31 bases spanning the gap. The germline gives CDR1 SGHVS, CDR2 FNYEAQ. The CDR3 bases are TGTGCCAGCAGCCCCCGGTCGCCTAGCGCGGGGGTTAGGGGGGCCCAGTACTTC. This codes for CASSPRSPSAGVRGAQYF.

This clone was found a few times. The chain uses TRBV2 and TRBJ2-5; 8 nucleotides agree with TRBD2. Unmatched junction bases numbered 3, after V lost 4 bases and J lost 5 bases. The CDR3 covers 13 residues. The V gene's germline CDR1 is SNHLY and CDR2 FYNNEI. The CDR3 DNA follows: TGTGCCAGCAGTGGACCGGGGGGGGAGACCCAGTACTTC. As protein: CASSGPGGETQYF.

This sequence joins TRBV19 and TRBJ2-1; 10 bases line up with TRBD2. The CDR3 is 13 amino acids. Germline assignment: CDR1 LNHDA and CDR2 SQIVND (reference sequence). V lost 6 bases to trimming and J lost 8 bases; unmatched junction nucleotides: 4. In nucleotides, the CDR3 is TGTGCCAGTAGGGCTAGCGGGGGCGATGAGCAGTTCTTC. Translating gives CASRASGGDEQFF.

This clone turned up a few times. The rearrangement joins TRBV5-6 to TRBJ2-5, with a weak D call TRBD1 (6 bases). The ends were cut back, 3 bases at V and 3 bases at J, with 15 bases in the middle. The CDR3 runs to 15 residues. CDR1 SGHDT and CDR2 YYEEEE come from the germline V gene. CDR3 residues: CASSWGRTTKETQYF. The CDR3 DNA reads as TGTGCCAGCAGCTGGGGGCGGACCACCAAAGAGACCCAGTACTTC.

The rearrangement joins TRBV7-9 to TRBJ1-2; 7 positions agree with TRBD1. This CDR3 has 17 amino acids. Per germline, CDR1 SEHNR and CDR2 FQNEAQ (reference sequence). The ends lost 2 bases at V and 5 bases at J; junction bases unmatched: 14. As DNA, the CDR3 is TGTGCCAGCAGCTTAAAATCGTCCACAGGGGCGAGTTATGGCTACACCTTC. Amino acids: CASSLKSSTGASYGYTF.